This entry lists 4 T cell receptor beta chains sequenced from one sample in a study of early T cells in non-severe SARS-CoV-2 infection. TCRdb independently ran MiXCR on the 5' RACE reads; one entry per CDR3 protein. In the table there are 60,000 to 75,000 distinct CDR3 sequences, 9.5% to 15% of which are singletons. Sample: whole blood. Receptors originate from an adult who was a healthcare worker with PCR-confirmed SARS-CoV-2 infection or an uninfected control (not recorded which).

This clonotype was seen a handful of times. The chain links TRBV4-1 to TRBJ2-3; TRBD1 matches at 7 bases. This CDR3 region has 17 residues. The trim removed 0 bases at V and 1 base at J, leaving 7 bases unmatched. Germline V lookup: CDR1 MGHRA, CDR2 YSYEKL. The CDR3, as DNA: TGCGCCAGCAGCCAAGATCCAGGGGGTCCACGCACAGATACGCAGTATTTT. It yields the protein CASSQDPGGPRTDTQYF.

CDR3 protein: CAWSRGQGNEQFF. Here the CDR3 DNA reads TGTGCCTGGAGTCGGGGACAGGGGAATGAGCAGTTCTTC. V gene TRBV30 combines with J gene TRBJ2-1, with 10 positions matching TRBD1. There are 13 residues in the CDR3. Germline lookup yields CDR1 GTSNPN and CDR2 SVGIG (reference sequence). V lost 2 bases, J lost 7 bases, and 2 bases stayed unmatched. The whole variable domain, filled in from reference TRBV30 and TRBJ2-1, reads SQTIHQWPATLVQPVGSPLSLECTVEGTSNPNLYWYRQAAGRGLQLLFYSVGIGQISSEVPQNLSASRPQDRQFILSSKKLLLSDSGFYLCAWSRGQGNEQFFGPGTRLTVL.

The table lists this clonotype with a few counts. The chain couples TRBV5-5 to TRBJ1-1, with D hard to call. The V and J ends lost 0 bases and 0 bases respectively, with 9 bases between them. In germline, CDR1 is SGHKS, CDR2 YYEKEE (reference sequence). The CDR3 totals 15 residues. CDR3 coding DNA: TGTGCCAGCAGCTTGGTTCCGGGGTTGAACACTGAAGCTTTCTTT. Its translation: CASSLVPGLNTEAFF.

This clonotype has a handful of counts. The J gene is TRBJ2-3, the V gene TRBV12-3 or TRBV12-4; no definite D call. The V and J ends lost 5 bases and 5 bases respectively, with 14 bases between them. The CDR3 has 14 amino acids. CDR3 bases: TGTGCCAGCAGTCCCGATAGACCCAGAGATACGCAGTATTTT. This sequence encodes CASSPDRPRDTQYF.